The rows below give T cell receptor beta chains drawn from one sample of a study of shared clonotypes between healthy human individuals. Assay used: immunoSEQ multiplex PCR; TCRdb lists only in-frame clones, some missing. The data contain 490,000 or so clones, approximately 79% of them singletons. The sequenced sample was PBMCs. The source of these receptors is a woman between 40 and 55 years old in good health. Some clones in this sample may be carry-over from other donors' samples. Both conserved end residues are part of each CDR3. A D gene is named only where the DNA matches it firmly. Clone sizes are given selectively: once, few, many, or a class where the clone is expanded.

CDR3 | DNA | J | size | V | D
CASSGYGSEQYF | TGTGCCAGCAGTGGCTATGGGAGCGAGCAGTACTTC | TRBJ2-7 | many | TRBV27 | NA
CASSPHRGPHEQYF | TGTGCCAGCAGCCCACACAGGGGTCCCCACGAGCAGTACTTC | TRBJ2-7 | NA | TRBV27 | TRBD1
CSVEGTGGADTQYF | TGCAGCGTTGAAGGGACAGGGGGCGCAGATACGCAGTATTTT | TRBJ2-3 | NA | TRBV29-1 | TRBD1
CASSNPPGGSGNTIYF | TGTGCCAGTAGTAACCCTCCAGGGGGTTCTGGAAACACCATATATTTT | TRBJ1-3 | many | TRBV19 | TRBD1
CASSFIGSSGGYQETQYF | TGTGCCAGCAGTTTTATTGGTTCGAGCGGGGGGTACCAAGAGACCCAGTACTTC | TRBJ2-5 | few | TRBV28 | TRBD2
CASSVGGGRRDSGANVLTF | TGTGCCAGCAGCGTAGGAGGCGGGAGACGGGACTCTGGGGCCAACGTCCTGACTTTC | TRBJ2-6 | NA | TRBV9 | TRBD2
CASSEGLAGSAEQFF | TGTGCTAGCAGCGAGGGACTAGCGGGATCCGCTGAGCAGTTCTTC | TRBJ2-1 | NA | TRBV7-7 | TRBD2
CASSRDRDTEAFF | TGTGCCAGCAGCCGCGACAGGGACACTGAAGCTTTCTTT | TRBJ1-1 | NA | TRBV6-5 | TRBD1
CASSLTGGSGYNEQFF | TGTGCCAGCAGCTTGACCGGGGGTAGCGGCTACAATGAGCAGTTCTTC | TRBJ2-1 | NA | TRBV11-2 | NA
CASREGAGGLTQYF | TGTGCCAGCAGAGAGGGGGCGGGAGGGTTAACCCAGTACTTC | TRBJ2-5 | NA | TRBV7-2 | TRBD2
CASSQDPNTGELFF | TGCGCCAGCAGCCAAGATCCCAACACCGGGGAGCTGTTTTTT | TRBJ2-2 | NA | TRBV4-1 | NA
CASSDSGTGVNSDGYTF | TGTGCCAGCAGCGATTCGGGGACAGGGGTCAATAGTGATGGCTACACCTTC | TRBJ1-2 | many | TRBV7-9 | TRBD1
CASSPGNQETQYF | TGTGCCAGCAGCCCGGGGAACCAAGAGACCCAGTACTTC | TRBJ2-5 | NA | TRBV7-3 | NA
CASSRQGEGYGYTF | TGTGCCAGTAGCCGACAGGGAGAGGGCTATGGCTACACCTTC | TRBJ1-2 | NA | TRBV19 | TRBD1
CASSDGSGDTGELFF | TGTGCCAGCAGTGACGGGTCGGGAGACACCGGGGAGCTGTTTTTT | TRBJ2-2 | many | TRBV6-4 | NA
CASSYTRGAEAFF | TGTGCCAGCAGTTACACCAGGGGGGCTGAAGCTTTCTTT | TRBJ1-1 | NA | TRBV6-5 | TRBD1
CASSLHRQGTYEQYF | TGTGCCAGCAGTTTACATCGACAGGGGACCTACGAGCAGTACTTC | TRBJ2-7 | few | TRBV28 | TRBD1
CAISESRQGGLFF | TGTGCCATCAGTGAGTCGCGGCAGGGTGGGCTGTTTTTT | TRBJ2-2 | NA | TRBV10-3 | NA
CASSLARGTYEQYF | TGTGCCAGCAGCTTAGCCAGGGGTACCTACGAGCAGTACTTC | TRBJ2-7 | NA | TRBV7-2 | NA
CASSAGQGVTDTQYF | TGTGCCAGCTCTGCGGGACAGGGGGTAACAGATACGCAGTATTTT | TRBJ2-3 | many | TRBV27 | TRBD1
CASTGGFEAFF | TGTGCCAGCACCGGGGGCTTTGAAGCTTTCTTT | TRBJ1-1 | NA | TRBV6-5 | NA
CASSESRGARSNQPQHF | TGTGCCAGCAGTGAATCTAGGGGCGCGAGAAGCAATCAGCCCCAGCATTTT | TRBJ1-5 | NA | TRBV2 | NA
CASSQMAGAGELFF | TGTGCCAGCAGCCAAATGGCAGGGGCCGGGGAGCTGTTTTTT | TRBJ2-2 | NA | TRBV14 | NA
CASSDPTSSIEAFF | TGTGCCAGCAGTGATCCGACAAGTTCAATTGAAGCTTTCTTT | TRBJ1-1 | NA | TRBV2 | NA
CASSSAVTGELFF | TGTGCCAGCAGTTCAGCAGTGACCGGGGAGCTGTTTTTT | TRBJ2-2 | NA | TRBV2 | NA
CASSLGTVKETQYF | TGCGCCAGCAGCTTGGGGACAGTGAAGGAGACCCAGTACTTC | TRBJ2-5 | NA | TRBV5-1 | NA